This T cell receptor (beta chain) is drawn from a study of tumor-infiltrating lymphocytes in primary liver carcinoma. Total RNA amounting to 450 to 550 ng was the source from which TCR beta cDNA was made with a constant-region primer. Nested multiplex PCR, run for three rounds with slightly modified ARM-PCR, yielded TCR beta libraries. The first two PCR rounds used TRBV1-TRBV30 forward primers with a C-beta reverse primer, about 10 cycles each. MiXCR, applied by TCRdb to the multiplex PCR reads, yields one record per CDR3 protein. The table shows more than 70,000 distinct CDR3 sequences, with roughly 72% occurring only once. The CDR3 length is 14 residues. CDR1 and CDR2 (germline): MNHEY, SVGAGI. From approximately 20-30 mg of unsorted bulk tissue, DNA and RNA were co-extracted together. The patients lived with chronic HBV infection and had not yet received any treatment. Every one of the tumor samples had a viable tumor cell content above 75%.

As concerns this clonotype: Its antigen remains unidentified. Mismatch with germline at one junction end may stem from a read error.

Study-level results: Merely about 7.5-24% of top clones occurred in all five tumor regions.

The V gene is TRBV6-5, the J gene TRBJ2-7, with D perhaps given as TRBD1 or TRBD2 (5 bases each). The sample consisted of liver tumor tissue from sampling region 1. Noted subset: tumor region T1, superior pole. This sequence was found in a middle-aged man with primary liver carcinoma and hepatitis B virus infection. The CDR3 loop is CSSSPNPLGTELYF. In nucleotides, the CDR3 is TGTTCCAGCTCGCCCAACCCCCTGGGGACCGAGCTGTACTTC.